Listed here are 28 T cell receptor beta chains from one sample, sequenced in a study of T cells in Graves' hyperthyroidism and ophthalmopathy. Amplification of TCR beta CDR3 regions used RNA as the template. TCR CDR3 underwent first-round RT-PCR with the HTBI primer set. TCRdb processed the multiplex PCR reads anew with MiXCR; each CDR3 protein has one entry. The table has 400,000 or so distinct CDR3 sequences, around an eighth seen once. What was sequenced was blood. The receptors derive from a man aged 50 to 59 with Graves' ophthalmopathy.

This chain links TRBV20-1 with TRBJ1-1; D not resolved. V was shortened by 6 bases and J by 1 base, with 9 bases between the two germline ends. This CDR3 comprises 12 residues. From germline, CDR1 is DFQATT and CDR2 SNEGSKA (reference sequence). The CDR3 region is CSARSKNTEAFF. In DNA form, the CDR3 reads TGCAGTGCCCGATCAAAGAACACTGAAGCTTTCTTT.

At least ten counts were recorded for this clonotype. The V call is TRBV3-1, the J call TRBJ2-7; no definite D call. Germline CDR1 reads LGHDT; CDR2 reads YNNKEL (reference sequence). This CDR3 has 13 residues. V was shortened by 0 bases and J by 5 bases, with 8 bases between the two germline ends. CDR3 residues: CASSQDADDEQYF. CDR3 DNA: TGTGCCAGCAGCCAAGATGCCGACGACGAGCAGTACTTC.

The sample holds many counts of this clonotype. The chain uses TRBV20-1 and TRBJ2-1, with 9 bases aligning to TRBD2. The CDR3 covers 14 residues. CDR1 and CDR2 from the germline V gene are DFQATT and SNEGSKA (reference sequence). The J segment lost 8 bases and the V segment lost 1 base, leaving 6 bases of the junction unmatched. The DNA of the CDR3 is TGCAGTGCTAGAGTTCGCGGGAGGGCTGATGAGCAGTTCTTC. Protein: CSARVRGRADEQFF.

This clonotype has just a few counts. The chain has TRBV5-1 and TRBJ2-7; D is uncertain. Germline V gives CDR1 SGHRS, CDR2 YFSETQ. This CDR3 is built from 15 residues. V was clipped by 4 bases and J by 3 bases, with 17 bases between them. CDR3 amino acids: CASSLLQGAYYEQYF. The DNA for the CDR3 is TGCGCCAGCAGCCTCCTACAAGGCGCGTACTACGAGCAGTACTTC.

In its sample, this clonotype was seen many times. The chain has TRBV11-2 and TRBJ2-1; tentatively, D is TRBD2 (5 bases). Germline lookup yields CDR1 SGHAT and CDR2 FQNNGV. V was clipped by 5 bases and J by 8 bases, with 13 bases between them. The CDR3 is 13 residues long. The CDR3: CASSLAPIDEQFF. In nucleotides, the CDR3 is TGTGCCAGCAGCCTAGCCCCAATAGATGAGCAGTTCTTC.

This clonotype was counted a few times. The CDR3 nucleotides are TGTGCCAGCAGTCCCCTTGGGCGAAGCACCGGGGAGCTGTTTTTT. This codes for CASSPLGRSTGELFF. V usage is TRBV6-1 and J usage is TRBJ2-2; D not resolved. V lost 5 bases and J 4 bases, leaving 14 bases between the germline ends. This CDR3 contains 15 residues. Germline CDR1 reads MNHNS; CDR2 reads SASEGT.

The table lists this clonotype with a few counts. The chain uses TRBV15 and TRBJ2-5, with 9 positions matching TRBD1. The CDR3 length is 17 residues. Looked up from germline, CDR1 is LNHNV and CDR2 is YYDKDF (reference sequence). Unmatched junction bases numbered 19, after V lost 1 base and J lost 13 bases. The CDR3 region is CATSRVALLDRGFCGYF. The CDR3 DNA is TGTGCCACCAGCAGAGTGGCCCTTTTGGACAGGGGTTTTTGTGGGTACTTC. The whole variable domain, remainder taken from reference TRBV15 and TRBJ2-5, is DAMVIQNPRYQVTQFGKPVTLSCSQTLNHNVMYWYQQKSSQAPKLLFHYYDKDFNNEADTPDNFQSRRPNTSFCFLDIRSPGLGDTAMYLCATSRVALLDRGFCGYFGPGTRLLVL.

This chain joins TRBV9 and TRBJ2-3; D possibly corresponds to TRBD2 (7 bases). The CDR3 spans 15 residues. Germline CDR1 reads SGDLS; CDR2 reads YYNGEE. The ends were cut back, 2 bases at V and 5 bases at J, with 15 bases in the middle. The CDR3 DNA reads as TGTGCCAGCAGCGTGGGAGGGAGGGACATAGATACGCAGTATTTT. Residues: CASSVGGRDIDTQYF.

This clonotype was picked up many times. The V and J genes are TRBV20-1 and TRBJ1-1; no clear D gene. V gave up 0 bases and J gave up 3 bases, with 17 bases separating them. CDR3 length equals 16 residues. Germline loops: CDR1 DFQATT, CDR2 SNEGSKA (reference sequence). CDR3 in DNA: TGCAGTGCTAGAGATCGGAGGGTCGGTTGGGACACTGAAGCTTTCTTT. Protein product: CSARDRRVGWDTEAFF.

This clonotype was found many times. This rearrangement joins TRBV20-1 to TRBJ2-1; TRBD2 matches 9 bases. The CDR3 runs to 15 residues. In germline, CDR1 is DFQATT, CDR2 SNEGSKA (reference sequence). The junction had 6 bases not matched to a gene; V was cut back by 5 bases and J by 1 base. The CDR3 DNA is TGCAGTGCTTTTGGCGGGAGGGGTTCCTACAATGAGCAGTTCTTC. Translation: CSAFGGRGSYNEQFF.

The chain couples TRBV5-1 to TRBJ2-1; 15 bases are a match to TRBD2. Germline V gives CDR1 SGHRS, CDR2 YFSETQ. This CDR3 has 17 amino acids. The V and J ends lost 2 bases and 5 bases, in that order; junction bases with no gene match: 5. CDR3 DNA: TGCGCCAGCAGCTTTGGGACTAGCGGGAGGCGGGACAATGAGCAGTTCTTC. As protein: CASSFGTSGRRDNEQFF.

This clonotype was found many times. V usage is TRBV24-1 and J usage is TRBJ2-7; TRBD1 matches 8 bases. CDR3 length: 16 amino acids. Germline assignment: CDR1 KGHDR and CDR2 SFDVKD. With 0 bases clipped from V and 1 base from J, the junction kept 4 bases outside the gene matches. The CDR3 coding sequence is TGTGCCACCAGTGATTTGCGGTGGGACAGGTCCTACGAGCAGTACTTC. This translates into CATSDLRWDRSYEQYF.

This clonotype showed up just a few times. The V gene is TRBV9, the J gene TRBJ2-5, with no clear D. The germline gives CDR1 SGDLS, CDR2 YYNGEE. Between the trimmed V and J ends, which lost 3 bases and 7 bases, there was a span of 16 bases. The CDR3 has 14 residues. The CDR3: CASSAHTGVVTQYF. The CDR3 DNA reads as TGTGCCAGCAGCGCCCACACGGGCGTTGTGACCCAGTACTTC. The entire variable domain, with the rest obtained from reference TRBV9 and TRBJ2-5, is as follows: DSGVTQTPKHLITATGQRVTLRCSPRSGDLSVYWYQQSLDQGLQFLIQYYNGEERAKGNILERFSAQQFPDLHSELNLSSLELGDSALYFCASSAHTGVVTQYFGPGTRLLVL.

This clonotype appeared many times. V and J are TRBV28 and TRBJ1-1; D might be TRBD1 (6 bases). The V gene lost 5 bases and the J gene lost 4 bases, with 11 bases spanning the gap. The CDR3 consists of 13 residues. Looked up from germline, CDR1 is MDHEN and CDR2 is SYDVKM. The CDR3 sequence is CASSTGIGTEAFF. CDR3 in DNA: TGTGCCAGCAGTACAGGGATTGGCACTGAAGCTTTCTTT.

For this clonotype: Since a much larger clone is just one base distant, this may be a read error. This sequence joins TRBV7-3 and TRBJ2-5; D remains unclear. This CDR3 is 13 amino acids long. V was trimmed by 9 bases and J by 9 bases, leaving 20 bases between them. Germline CDR1 is SGHTA and CDR2 is FQGTGA. The CDR3 region has the DNA TGTGCCAGTAGTACCAGCGCGTTCGAGGCCCAGTACTTC. Its protein is CASSTSAFEAQYF.

This clonotype was seen only a few times. The chain links TRBV27 to TRBJ1-1, with D possibly being TRBD1 (5 bases). The CDR3 consists of 11 residues. Germline assignment: CDR1 MNHEY and CDR2 SMNVEV (reference sequence). Trimming stripped 8 bases from V and 9 bases from J, with 13 bases between. The CDR3 here is CASRSPGKAFF. CDR3 DNA sequence: TGTGCCAGCCGATCGCCAGGGAAAGCTTTCTTT.

The chain employs TRBV4-1 and TRBJ2-5; no firm D call. The CDR3 contains 13 residues. In germline, CDR1 is MGHRA, CDR2 YSYEKL. V lost 1 base to trimming and J lost 1 base, with 4 bases between them. The DNA of the CDR3 is TGCGCCAGCAGCCAAGGGGTCCAAGAGACCCAGTACTTC. Translation: CASSQGVQETQYF.

This clonotype occurred once. CDR3 region: CASSQATGGEETQYF. As DNA, the CDR3 is TGTGCCAGCAGCCAAGCTACAGGGGGCGAAGAGACCCAGTACTTC. V gene TRBV14 combines with J gene TRBJ2-5; 9 bases agree with TRBD1. The V gene's germline CDR1 is SGHDN and CDR2 FVKESK. The CDR3 consists of 15 residues. With 1 base clipped from V and 3 bases from J, the junction kept 3 bases outside the gene matches.

This clonotype was seen a handful of times. The chain joins TRBV14 to TRBJ2-2, with D maybe TRBD2 (6 bases). Germline assignment: CDR1 SGHDN and CDR2 FVKESK. Trimming shortened V by 3 bases and J by 6 bases, and 14 bases separated the two germline ends. The CDR3 spans 15 residues. In nucleotides, the CDR3 is TGTGCCAGCAGCCACCGGACTAAGTTGGCCGGGGAGCTGTTTTTT. Its protein is CASSHRTKLAGELFF.

This clonotype was detected a few times. CDR3 protein: CASSGANEAFF. CDR3 coding DNA: TGTGCCAGTAGTGGCGCTAACGAAGCTTTCTTT. The chain has TRBV19 and TRBJ1-1; no clear D gene. From germline, CDR1 is LNHDA and CDR2 SQIVND (reference sequence). V was pared by 5 bases and J by 8 bases, with 9 bases between. CDR3 size: 11 residues.

This clonotype came up a few times. This rearrangement joins TRBV6-2 or TRBV6-3 to TRBJ2-7; D may be TRBD1 (5 bases). V lost 6 bases and J lost 7, with 10 bases in between. The CDR3 extends over 11 amino acids. Germline loops: CDR1 MNHEY, CDR2 SVGEGT. CDR3 amino acids: CASRDTWEQYF. CDR3 DNA: TGTGCCAGCAGGGACACCTGGGAGCAGTACTTC.

This clonotype has just a few counts. The chain couples TRBV6-2 or TRBV6-3 to TRBJ2-7; the D gene could be TRBD1 or TRBD2 (5 bases each). Germline assignment: CDR1 MNHEY and CDR2 SVGEGT. Trimming stripped 7 bases from V and 2 bases from J, with 12 bases between. This CDR3 is built from 13 residues. CDR3 bases: TGTGCCAGCATAAGGGACGGAGCCTACGAGCAGTACTTC. As protein: CASIRDGAYEQYF.

The chain couples TRBV29-1 to TRBJ2-7; 10 bases are a match to TRBD1. Germline CDR1 reads SQVTM; CDR2 reads ANQGSEA. CDR3 size: 13 residues. The junction had 5 bases not matched to a gene; V was cut back by 5 bases and J by 4 bases. The CDR3 nucleotides read TGCAGCGTTACCGGGACAGGGGAGTACGAGCAGTACTTC. Translation: CSVTGTGEYEQYF.

The chain uses TRBV7-9 and TRBJ1-3; D perhaps matches TRBD1 (5 bases). V was pared by 0 bases and J by 1 base, with 19 bases between. Germline CDR1 reads SEHNR; CDR2 reads FQNEAQ (reference sequence). This CDR3 is 19 amino acids long. CDR3: CASSLAQGAFYSSGNTIYF. The CDR3 coding sequence is TGTGCCAGCAGCTTAGCGCAAGGGGCTTTCTACAGTTCTGGAAACACCATATATTTT.

The sample holds many counts of this clonotype. The V and J genes are TRBV11-2 and TRBJ2-7; 7 bases align to TRBD2. This CDR3 is 15 amino acids long. The germline V gene encodes CDR1 SGHAT and CDR2 FQNNGV. V lost 3 bases, J lost 4 bases, and 9 bases stayed unmatched. CDR3 nucleotide sequence: TGTGCCAGCAGCTTGGCGATAGAGCGGGAATACGAGCAGTACTTC. Protein sequence: CASSLAIEREYEQYF.

This clonotype was seen ten or more times. This rearrangement joins TRBV6-1 to TRBJ1-1, with 8 bases identical to TRBD1. The CDR3 has 16 residues. The ends lost 5 bases at V and 0 bases at J; junction bases unmatched: 8. Germline assignment: CDR1 MNHNS and CDR2 SASEGT. The CDR3 DNA reads as TGTGCCAGCAGTACCGGACAGGGCCTAATGAACACTGAAGCTTTCTTT. It is translated as CASSTGQGLMNTEAFF.

This clonotype was recorded at least ten times. CDR3 DNA: TGTGCCAGTAGAAGCGGGTTCTACAATGAGCAGTTCTTC. The encoded protein is CASRSGFYNEQFF. The V call is TRBV19, the J call TRBJ2-1; D perhaps matches TRBD2 (6 bases). This CDR3 contains 13 residues. V lost 6 bases and J 3 bases, leaving 9 bases between the germline ends. Germline CDR1 LNHDA, CDR2 SQIVND (reference sequence).

This clonotype has at least ten counts. The rearrangement uses TRBV10-1 and TRBJ2-3; TRBD2 matches 8 bases. Looked up from germline, CDR1 is WNHNN and CDR2 is SYGVQD (reference sequence). The CDR3 sequence is 16 residues long. The ends lost 5 bases at V and 4 bases at J; junction bases unmatched: 11. The CDR3 loop is CASSQASGSPPDTQYF. The CDR3 region has the DNA TGCGCCAGCAGTCAGGCAAGCGGGAGCCCTCCAGATACGCAGTATTTT.